This T cell receptor (beta chain) was documented in a study of T cells in Graves' hyperthyroidism and ophthalmopathy. General study points: Also found in blood were most expanded thyroid clonotypes above 0.001.

V was pared by 7 bases and J by 0 bases, with 13 bases between. The CDR3 sequence is 15 residues long. In germline, CDR1 is MNHNS, CDR2 SASEGT. Researchers took RNA transcripts and amplified the TCR beta CDR3 regions from them. The HTBI primer set was used in a first-round RT-PCR of the TCR CDR3. TCRdb re-called the multiplex PCR reads through MiXCR, storing one row per CDR3 protein. The table lists under 550,000 distinct CDR3 sequences, 20% of them singletons. As for this clonotype: Antigen: not known.

V usage is TRBV6-1 and J usage is TRBJ2-4; no reliable D call. This sequence was found in a man aged 35 to 55 with Graves' ophthalmopathy. Sequencing used blood. CDR3 sequence reads: CASTGPNLAKNIQYF. The CDR3 DNA is TGTGCCAGCACCGGACCCAATTTAGCCAAAAACATTCAGTACTTC.